The following is a T cell receptor (beta chain) sequence with its context. Antigen: not known. This record belongs to a study of T cell responses to AZD1222 COVID-19 vaccine. Some clones are missing from TCRdb's copy, which holds only in-frame ones; the method was immunoSEQ multiplex PCR. The repertoire has about 120,000 clones, 70% to 90% of them found once; the top ten carry about 8.5%. V was trimmed by 0 bases and J by 8 bases, leaving 14 bases between them. Germline CDR1 is SGHNT and CDR2 is YENEEA. The CDR3 is 14 amino acids. Findings and caveats of the study: Reportedly, nearly half of unique spike TCRs recognized epitopes outside B.1.351/B.1.1.7 mutations. Among the donors, most were white British and more were female, and clonal diversity was possibly underestimated.

The rearrangement joins TRBV11-3 to TRBJ2-7, with no clear D. This sample comprised peripheral blood, obtained on day 0 of AZD1222 vaccination. This clonotype was sampled from an adult in good health. Here the CDR3 reads CASSLDRNSKQQYF. CDR3 sequence (DNA): TGTGCCAGCAGCTTAGATCGGAACAGTAAGCAGCAGTACTTC.